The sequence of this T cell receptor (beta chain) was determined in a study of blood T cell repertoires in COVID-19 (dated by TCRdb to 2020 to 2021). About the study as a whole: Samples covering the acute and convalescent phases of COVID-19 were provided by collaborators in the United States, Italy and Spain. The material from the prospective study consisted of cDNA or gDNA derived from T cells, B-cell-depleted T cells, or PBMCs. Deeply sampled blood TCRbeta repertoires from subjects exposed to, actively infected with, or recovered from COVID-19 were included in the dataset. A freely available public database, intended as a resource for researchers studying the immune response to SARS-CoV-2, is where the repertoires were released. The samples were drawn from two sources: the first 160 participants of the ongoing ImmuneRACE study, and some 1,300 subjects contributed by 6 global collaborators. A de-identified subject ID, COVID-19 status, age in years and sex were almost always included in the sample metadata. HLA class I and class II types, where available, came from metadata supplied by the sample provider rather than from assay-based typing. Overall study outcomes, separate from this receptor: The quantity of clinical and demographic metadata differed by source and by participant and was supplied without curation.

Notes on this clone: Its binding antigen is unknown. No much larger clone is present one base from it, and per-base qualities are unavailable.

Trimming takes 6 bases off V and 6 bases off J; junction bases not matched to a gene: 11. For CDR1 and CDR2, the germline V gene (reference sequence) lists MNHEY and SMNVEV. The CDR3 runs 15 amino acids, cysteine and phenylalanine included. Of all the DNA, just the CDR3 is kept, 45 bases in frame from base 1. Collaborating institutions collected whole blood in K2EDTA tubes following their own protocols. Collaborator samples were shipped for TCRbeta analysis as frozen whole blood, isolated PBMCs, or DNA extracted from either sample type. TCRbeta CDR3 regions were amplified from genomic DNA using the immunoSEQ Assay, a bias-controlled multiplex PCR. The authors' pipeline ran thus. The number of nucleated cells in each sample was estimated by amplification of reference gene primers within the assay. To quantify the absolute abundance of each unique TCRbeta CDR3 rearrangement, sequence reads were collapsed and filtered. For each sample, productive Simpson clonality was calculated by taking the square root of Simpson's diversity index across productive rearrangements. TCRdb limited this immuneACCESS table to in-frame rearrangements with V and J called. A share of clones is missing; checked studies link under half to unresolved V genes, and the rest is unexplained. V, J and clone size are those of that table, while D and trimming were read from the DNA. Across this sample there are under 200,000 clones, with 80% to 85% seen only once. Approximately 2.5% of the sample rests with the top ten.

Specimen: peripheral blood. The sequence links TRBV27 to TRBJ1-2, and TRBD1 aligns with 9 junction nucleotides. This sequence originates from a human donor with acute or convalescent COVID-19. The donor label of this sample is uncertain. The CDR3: CASRPRDREGHGYTF. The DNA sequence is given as TGTGCCAGCAGGCCCAGGGACAGGGAGGGACATGGCTACACCTTC.